This TCR beta chain was obtained from a study of T cells after yellow fever vaccination (dated by TCRdb to the late 2010s). About the full investigation: Memory subsets (EM, EMRA, CM and Tscm) were sorted on a BD FACS Aria III using CD3, CD45RA, CCR7 and CD95 staining. Libraries from fractions with low cell numbers were prepared with the SMART-Seq v4 Ultra Low Input RNA kit. To track T-cell clones before and after primary and booster YFV17D yellow fever vaccination, bulk TCR alpha and beta repertoires were sequenced longitudinally. Two healthy male donors made up the cohort, one aged 18 to 30 years and the other aged 30 to 39 years. Blood samples were taken at several timepoints before and after primary and secondary immunization, and bulk PBMC replicates and cell subsets were isolated. Memory subsets were sorted on days 0, 15 and 45 and at 18 months after primary vaccination, and on days 0, 15 and 45 after the 30-year booster. Paper-wide results and their limitations: Because abundant contaminating clonotypes from the bulk population could be contained in FACS-sorted repertoires, computational filtering was required. In the sorted memory subsets on day 0, nearly all of the vaccine-responding clonotypes fell below detection. A small fraction of clonotypes appeared in both the CD4 and CD8 compartments, likely as a result of convergent recombination. After the booster, most clones that had expanded after primary vaccination were detected again (about 95% of CD4 and 88% of CD8), suggesting broad maintenance of memory. The secondary T-cell response was weaker than the primary response but faster, peaking on day 5 instead of day 15. The study included only a couple of donors, which limits how far the findings can be generalized.

The CDR3, cysteine through phenylalanine, is 15 amino acids long. Only CDR3 DNA remains: 45 bases, in frame from the first base. Unmatched junction bases come to 11, with V trimmed by 5 bases and J by 8 bases. The germline V gene supplies CDR1 MRHNA and CDR2 SNTAGT. This clonotype showed up many times. There are no base qualities to consult, and no much larger clone falls within one base. TCR cDNA was made using 5'RACE template switching, a step that added a universal primer site and unique molecular identifiers. cDNA synthesis was primed from both the TCR alpha and TCR beta constant segments. Library amplification used two PCR steps, and the second PCR step added sample barcodes and sequencing adapters. Sequencing of the libraries was done on either Illumina HiSeq 2500 (2x100 bp) or NovaSeq (2x150 bp). In the original analysis: MIGEC handled demultiplexing of reads and collapsing into UMI consensus sequences, while MiXCR performed V(D)J alignment. Vaccine-responding clonotypes were defined with edgeR using replicate PBMC samples, requiring FDR below 0.01 and a log2 fold change above 5 up to day 15. Bulk clonotypes were assigned CD4 or CD8 identity according to which sequenced CD4 or CD8 repertoire held them at higher abundance. Clonotype frequencies in memory subsets were weighted by FACS-sorted cell numbers to estimate each clone's distribution across memory phenotypes. The raw public data were reprocessed by TCRdb itself: fastp quality trimming at Q25, MiXCR clonotype calling, in-frame beta chains only. Identical CDR3 protein sequences are pooled into one entry, listed with their most common genes and DNA. The authors' filters were not applied to this entry. The sample table contains about 4,500 distinct CDR3 sequences; only one count was recorded for less than 9.5% of them. 50% to 75% of the sample rests with the top ten.

The treatment or condition tag for this specimen amounts to: live attenuated yellow fever vaccine strain. A standard Ficoll-Paque protocol was used to isolate PBMCs from peripheral blood. For sorted memory subsets, RNA extraction was done with the RNeasy Micro Kit. The origin of this receptor is a man aged 18 to 29 who received the YFV17D yellow fever vaccine. Specimen: PBMCs, either bulk or a sorted T-cell subset (CD4+, CD8+, memory, or dextramer-sorted; not recorded which), collected more than 40 days after the first yellow fever vaccination. Here the chain combines TRBV6-4 and TRBJ2-1; 8 middle bases align to TRBD1. The DNA is TGTGCCAGCAGTCGCTCGGGACAGGCAAACGATGAGCAGTTCTTC. Its coded protein is CASSRSGQANDEQFF.